Listed here are 15 T cell receptor beta chains from one sample, sequenced in a study of identical twins. TCRdb re-derived calls from the 5' RACE reads in MiXCR, one entry per CDR3 protein. The repertoire holds about 700,000 distinct CDR3 sequences, with less than 7% as singletons. The sequenced sample was naive T cells sorted from blood. The receptor set was obtained from a man aged 18 to 30 in good health.

This clonotype was picked up a small number of times. The rearrangement uses TRBV7-2 and TRBJ2-1, with D perhaps matching TRBD1 (6 bases). From germline, CDR1 is SGHTA and CDR2 FQGNSA. The CDR3 sequence is 16 residues long. Deletions cut 5 bases from V and 7 bases from J, with 21 bases between. The CDR3 DNA reads as TGTGCCAGCAGCCGTACTCGGGACAACCACATAAATGAGCAGTTCTTC. Amino acid sequence: CASSRTRDNHINEQFF.

This clonotype occurred many times. The genes are TRBV3-1 and TRBJ1-5; possible D gene TRBD1, 6 bases. V lost 4 bases and J 9 bases, leaving 16 bases between the germline ends. The V gene's germline CDR1 is LGHDT and CDR2 YNNKEL (reference sequence). This CDR3 is built from 14 residues. CDR3 bases: TGTGCCAGCAGCCCACCAGGGGTGTTTTGGCCCCAGCATTTT. Its translation is CASSPPGVFWPQHF.

The table lists this clonotype with a few counts. V gene TRBV27 combines with J gene TRBJ2-1; 9 positions match TRBD2. The CDR3 spans 15 residues. J gave up 8 bases and V 7 bases, and 12 bases lay outside the gene matches. The germline V gene encodes CDR1 MNHEY and CDR2 SMNVEV (reference sequence). The DNA for the CDR3 is TGTGCCAGCAACCGTACGGGACTAGCCTCCGATGAGCAGTTCTTC. This encodes CASNRTGLASDEQFF.

The chain combines TRBV20-1 with TRBJ2-1, with a weak D call TRBD1 (5 bases). V was pared by 7 bases and J by 6 bases, with 19 bases between. The germline V gene encodes CDR1 DFQATT and CDR2 SNEGSKA (reference sequence). This CDR3 spans 14 amino acids. Written as DNA, the CDR3 is TGCAGTGTTTCCGGCAACCTAGGGGCCAATGAGCAGTTCTTC. The encoded protein is CSVSGNLGANEQFF.

This clonotype was counted at least ten times. This chain uses TRBV6-5 with TRBJ2-7, with 14 positions matching TRBD2. CDR3 size: 17 residues. Germline lookup yields CDR1 MNHEY and CDR2 SVGAGI. The junction had 8 bases not matched to a gene; V was cut back by 1 base and J by 6 bases. CDR3 amino acids: CASSYLAGTSGSGEQYF. As DNA, the CDR3 is TGTGCCAGCAGTTACTTAGCCGGGACTAGCGGGAGCGGCGAGCAGTACTTC.

This clonotype came up a few times. The V gene is TRBV15, the J gene TRBJ2-2; 8 positions agree with TRBD2. V shed 1 base and J 5 bases; nucleotides not matched to a gene: 9. This CDR3 region has 17 residues. Germline values: CDR1 LNHNV, CDR2 YYDKDF (reference sequence). CDR3 region: CATSRVQGGRNTGELFF. As DNA, the CDR3 is TGTGCCACCAGCAGAGTCCAGGGCGGGAGGAATACCGGGGAGCTGTTTTTT.

V usage is TRBV7-9 and J usage is TRBJ2-1; 9 nucleotides agree with TRBD2. Trimming took 4 bases from V and 10 from J; bases not matched to a gene: 14. The CDR3 loop spans 16 amino acids. Germline loops: CDR1 SEHNR, CDR2 FQNEAQ (reference sequence). The CDR3 reads CASSSPGVAGVGEQFF. DNA for the CDR3: TGTGCCAGCAGCTCCCCAGGAGTAGCGGGAGTAGGGGAGCAGTTCTTC.

This clonotype showed up many times. The CDR3, as DNA: TGTGCCAGCAGTGCGGGACAGGAGGGGCAGCCCCAGCATTTT. Translating it yields CASSAGQEGQPQHF. The V and J genes are TRBV12-3 or TRBV12-4 and TRBJ1-5, with TRBD1 matching 8 bases. The CDR3 contains 14 residues. The V and J ends lost 5 bases and 7 bases, in that order; junction bases with no gene match: 7.

This clonotype was counted a few times. The rearrangement joins TRBV7-6 to TRBJ2-7; 10 positions agree with TRBD2. V was clipped by 1 base and J by 6 bases; unmatched bases: 12. CDR1 is SGHVS and CDR2 is FNYEAQ in the germline V gene. CDR3 length equals 17 residues. The CDR3 region is CASSLGPLAGRDGEQYF. CDR3 nucleotides: TGTGCCAGCAGCTTAGGCCCACTAGCGGGACGGGATGGCGAGCAGTACTTC. Based on the CDR3 plus reference TRBV7-6 and TRBJ2-7, the full variable domain is GAGVSQSPRYKVTKRGQDVALRCDPISGHVSLYWYRQALGQGPEFLTYFNYEAQQDKSGLPNDRFSAERPEGSISTLTIQRTEQRDSAMYRCASSLGPLAGRDGEQYFGPGTRLTVT.

This clonotype was counted only a few times. The V and J genes are TRBV10-3 and TRBJ2-1; 14 nucleotides agree with TRBD2. The V gene's germline CDR1 is ENHRY and CDR2 SYGVKD. The CDR3 loop spans 14 amino acids. Trimming took 6 bases from V and 6 from J; bases not matched to a gene: 1. CDR3 amino acids: CAIRGTSGSNEQFF. CDR3 DNA sequence: TGTGCCATCAGAGGGACTAGCGGGAGCAATGAGCAGTTCTTC.

This clonotype was picked up a small number of times. V usage is TRBV29-1 and J usage is TRBJ2-7, with D possibly matching TRBD2 (7 bases). V was shortened by 6 bases and J by 2 bases, with 17 bases between the two germline ends. Germline V gene lookup returns CDR1 SQVTM and CDR2 ANQGSEA. This CDR3 region has 14 residues. The CDR3, as DNA: TGCAGCGTCGCAGAGGGAGGGGGAGCCTACGAGCAGTACGTC. As protein: CSVAEGGGAYEQYV.

There are many counts of this clonotype. This chain uses TRBV29-1 with TRBJ2-2; D unresolved. Germline V gives CDR1 SQVTM, CDR2 ANQGSEA. The germline V and J ends were trimmed by 4 bases and 0 bases, with 3 bases remaining between them. There are 12 residues in the CDR3. Here the CDR3 reads CSVGSNTGELFF. CDR3 nucleotide sequence: TGCAGCGTTGGTTCGAACACCGGGGAGCTGTTTTTT.

In this sample, this clonotype turned up many times. The chain uses TRBV6-1 and TRBJ1-4, with 8 bases fitting TRBD1. This CDR3 is 14 amino acids long. Germline-derived CDR1 and CDR2 are MNHNS and SASEGT. Germline trimming cut 7 bases from V and 6 bases from J; bases unmatched to any gene: 7. The CDR3 coding sequence is TGTGCCAGCAACCCAGGACAGGGCTATGAAAAACTGTTTTTT. Amino acid sequence: CASNPGQGYEKLFF.

This clonotype showed up just a few times. This sequence joins TRBV3-1 and TRBJ2-1, with D perhaps TRBD2 (6 bases). This CDR3 spans 14 amino acids. The V and J ends lost 1 base and 7 bases respectively, with 11 bases between them. Germline V gene sequence: CDR1 LGHDT, CDR2 YNNKEL (reference sequence). The CDR3, as DNA: TGTGCCAGCAGCCAAGTAAGTGGGAGGAATGAGCAGTTCTTC. Its translation is CASSQVSGRNEQFF.

This clonotype appeared a few times. The genes are TRBV4-3 and TRBJ2-7; tentative D call: TRBD2 (5 bases). Germline-derived CDR1 and CDR2 are LGHNA and YSLEER. Trimming cost V 7 bases and J 0 bases, with 13 bases left between them. The CDR3 is made up of 14 amino acids. In DNA, the CDR3 is TGCGCCAGCAAAGCGGACCAGAGCTCCTACGAGCAGTACTTC. It translates to CASKADQSSYEQYF.